This TCR beta chain was sequenced in a study of blood T cell repertoires in COVID-19. About the research overall: The analysed material was cDNA or gDNA that came from T cells, B-cell-depleted T cells, or PBMCs.

Cohort placement rested on clinical history that participants reported themselves. Trimming removed 0 bases from V and 3 bases from J; junction bases left unmatched: 4. The germline gives CDR1 SGDLS, CDR2 YYNGEE. This CDR3 is 16 amino acids long. Profiling relied on immunoSEQ multiplex PCR, and the TCRdb table lists in-frame clones only, not all of them. Here the sample spans 270,000 or so clones, around 88% being singletons. The chain recombines TRBV9 with TRBJ2-5; 11 bases fit TRBD2. The sequence was collected from a woman between 40 and 55 years old with acute COVID-19. Sequencing was carried out using PBMCs or T cells enriched from blood (not recorded which). The CDR3 coding sequence is TGTGCCAGCAGCGTAGATAGCGGGAGGGCCGAAGAGACCCAGTACTTC. Protein sequence: CASSVDSGRAEETQYF. Based on the CDR3 plus reference TRBV9 and TRBJ2-5, the full variable domain is DSGVTQTPKHLITATGQRVTLRCSPRSGDLSVYWYQQSLDQGLQFLIQYYNGEERAKGNILERFSAQQFPDLHSELNLSSLELGDSALYFCASSVDSGRAEETQYFGPGTRLLVL.